Sequencing of this TCR beta chain was carried out in a study of blood T cell repertoires in COVID-19. Clones were read by immunoSEQ multiplex PCR, and TCRdb kept only the in-frame ones, dropping some. The sample holds roughly 250,000 clones, about four fifths seen once. J was trimmed by 3 bases and V by 5 bases; bases with no gene match: 13. CDR1 and CDR2 (germline): SGHTA, FQGNSA. There are 16 residues in the CDR3. The rearrangement links TRBV7-2 to TRBJ2-7; 7 bases agree with TRBD2. This TCR was sampled from a person between 65 and 79 years old with COVID-19, enrolled during active disease. Sequenced material: peripheral blood. CDR3 sequence: CASSIQAGLRGYEQYF. The CDR3 nucleotides are TGTGCCAGCAGCATACAAGCGGGACTCCGAGGCTACGAGCAGTACTTC.